Below are 2 T cell receptor beta chains sequenced from a single sample in a study of T cells in Graves' hyperthyroidism and ophthalmopathy. There were TCR beta CDR3 regions amplified from RNA transcripts. First-round RT-PCR with HTBI primers amplified the TCR CDR3 region. One entry per CDR3 protein, called by TCRdb with MiXCR from the multiplex PCR reads. Among approximately 690,000 distinct CDR3 sequences, roughly 15% were seen once, and the ten largest hold about 12%. The source material was blood. All receptors come from a woman between 50 and 59 years old with Graves' ophthalmopathy.

This clonotype was seen repeatedly, ten times or more. The chain is built from TRBV18 and TRBJ2-2; tentatively, D is TRBD1 (5 bases). V shed 1 base and J shed 4 bases, with 13 bases lying between them. CDR1 is KGHSH and CDR2 is LQKENI in the germline V gene. The CDR3 spans 16 residues. The CDR3 spells CASSPRGGYGTGELFF. Written as DNA, the CDR3 is TGTGCCAGCTCACCACGGGGCGGTTACGGCACCGGGGAGCTGTTTTTT.

This chain links TRBV15 with TRBJ1-1; D is unresolved. Germline V CDR1 and CDR2: LNHNV, YYDKDF (reference sequence). The CDR3 loop spans 14 amino acids. The germline V and J ends were trimmed by 5 bases and 0 bases, with 10 bases remaining between them. CDR3 sequence (DNA): TGTGCCACCAGCGTGAGCGGTGTGAACACTGAAGCTTTCTTT. It codes for CATSVSGVNTEAFF.